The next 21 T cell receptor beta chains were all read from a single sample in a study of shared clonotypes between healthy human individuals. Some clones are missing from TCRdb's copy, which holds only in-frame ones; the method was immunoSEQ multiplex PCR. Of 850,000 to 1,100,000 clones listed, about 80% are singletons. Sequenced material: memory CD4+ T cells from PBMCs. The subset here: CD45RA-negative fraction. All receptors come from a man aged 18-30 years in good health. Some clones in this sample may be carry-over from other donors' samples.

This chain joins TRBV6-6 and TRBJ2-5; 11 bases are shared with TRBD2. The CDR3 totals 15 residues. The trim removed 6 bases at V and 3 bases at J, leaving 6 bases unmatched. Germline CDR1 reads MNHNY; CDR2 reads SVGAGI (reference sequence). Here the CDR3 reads CASSSWGLAEETQYF. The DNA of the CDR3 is TGTGCCAGCAGCTCTTGGGGACTAGCGGAAGAGACCCAGTACTTC.

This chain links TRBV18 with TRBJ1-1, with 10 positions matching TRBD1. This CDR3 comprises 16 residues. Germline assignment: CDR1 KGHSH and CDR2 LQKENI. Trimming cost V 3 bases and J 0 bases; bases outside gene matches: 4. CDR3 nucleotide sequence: TGTGCCAGCTCACCTGGGGACAGGGGAATGAACACTGAAGCTTTCTTT. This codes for CASSPGDRGMNTEAFF.

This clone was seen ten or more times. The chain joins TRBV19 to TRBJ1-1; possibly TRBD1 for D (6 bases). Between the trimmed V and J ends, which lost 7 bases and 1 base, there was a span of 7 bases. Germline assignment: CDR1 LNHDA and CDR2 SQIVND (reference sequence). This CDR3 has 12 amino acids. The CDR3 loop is CASIGGNTEAFF. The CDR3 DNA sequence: TGTGCCAGTATAGGGGGGAACACTGAAGCTTTCTTT. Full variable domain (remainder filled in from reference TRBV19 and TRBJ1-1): DGGITQSPKYLFRKEGQNVTLSCEQNLNHDAMYWYRQDPGQGLRLIYYSQIVNDFQKGDIAEGYSVSREKKESFPLTVTSAQKNPTAFYLCASIGGNTEAFFGQGTRLTVV.

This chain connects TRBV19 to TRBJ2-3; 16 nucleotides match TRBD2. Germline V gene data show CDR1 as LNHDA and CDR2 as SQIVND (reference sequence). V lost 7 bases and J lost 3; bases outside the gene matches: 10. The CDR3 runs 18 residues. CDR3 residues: CASTEGTSGRAQTDTQYF. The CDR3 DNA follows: TGTGCCAGTACAGAGGGGACTAGCGGGAGGGCCCAGACAGATACGCAGTATTTT.

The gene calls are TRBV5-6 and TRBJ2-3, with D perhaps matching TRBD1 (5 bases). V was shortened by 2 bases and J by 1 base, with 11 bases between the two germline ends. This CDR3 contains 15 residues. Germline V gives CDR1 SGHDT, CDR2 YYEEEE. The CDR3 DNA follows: TGTGCCAGCAGCTTTAGGCAGGGTGGCACAGATACGCAGTATTTT. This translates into CASSFRQGGTDTQYF.

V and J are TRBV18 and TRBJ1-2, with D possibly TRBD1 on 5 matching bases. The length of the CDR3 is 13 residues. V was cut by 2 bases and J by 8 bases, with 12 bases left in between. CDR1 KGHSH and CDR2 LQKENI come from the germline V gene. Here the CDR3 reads CASSPRDEEGYTF. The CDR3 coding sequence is TGTGCCAGCTCACCAAGGGACGAGGAAGGCTACACCTTC.

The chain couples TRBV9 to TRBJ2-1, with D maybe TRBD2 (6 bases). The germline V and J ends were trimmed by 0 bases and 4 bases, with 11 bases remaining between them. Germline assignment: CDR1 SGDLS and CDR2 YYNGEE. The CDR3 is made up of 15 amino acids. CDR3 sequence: CASSVEGLGYNEQFF. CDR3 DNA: TGTGCCAGCAGCGTAGAGGGACTGGGATACAATGAGCAGTTCTTC.

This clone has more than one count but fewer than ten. The CDR3 reads CASSPARRGEQYF. CDR3 DNA: TGTGCCAGCTCACCAGCCCGTAGAGGCGAGCAGTACTTC. The chain carries TRBV18 and TRBJ2-7; D gene unclear. V was cut by 2 bases and J by 6 bases, with 11 bases left in between. The germline V gene has CDR1 KGHSH and CDR2 LQKENI. The length of the CDR3 is 13 residues.

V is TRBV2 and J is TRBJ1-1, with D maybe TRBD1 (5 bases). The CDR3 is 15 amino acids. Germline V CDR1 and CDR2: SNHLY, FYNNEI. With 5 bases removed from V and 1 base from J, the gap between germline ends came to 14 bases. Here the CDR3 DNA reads TGTGCCAGCAGTCTACTGGGACGGACGAACACTGAAGCTTTCTTT. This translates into CASSLLGRTNTEAFF.

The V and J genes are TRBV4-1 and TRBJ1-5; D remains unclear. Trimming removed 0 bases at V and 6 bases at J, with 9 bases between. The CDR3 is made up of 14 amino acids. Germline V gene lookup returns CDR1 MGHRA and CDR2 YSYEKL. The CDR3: CASSQDPLGQPQHF. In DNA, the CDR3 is TGCGCCAGCAGCCAAGACCCCCTAGGTCAGCCCCAGCATTTT.

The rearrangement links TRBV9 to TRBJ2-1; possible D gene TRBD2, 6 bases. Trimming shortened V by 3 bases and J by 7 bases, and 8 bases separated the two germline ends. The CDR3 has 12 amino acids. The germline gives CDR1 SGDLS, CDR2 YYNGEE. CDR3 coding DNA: TGTGCCAGCAGCGCCGGACTAAATGAGCAGTTCTTC. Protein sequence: CASSAGLNEQFF.

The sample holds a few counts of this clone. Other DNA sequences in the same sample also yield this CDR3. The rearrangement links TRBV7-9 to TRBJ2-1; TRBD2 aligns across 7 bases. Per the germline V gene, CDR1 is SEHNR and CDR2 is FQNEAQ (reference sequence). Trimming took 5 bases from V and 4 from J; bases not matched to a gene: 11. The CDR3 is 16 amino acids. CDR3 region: CASSPRGGSAYNEQFF. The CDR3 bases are TGTGCCAGCAGCCCCCGGGGCGGGAGCGCTTACAATGAGCAGTTCTTC.

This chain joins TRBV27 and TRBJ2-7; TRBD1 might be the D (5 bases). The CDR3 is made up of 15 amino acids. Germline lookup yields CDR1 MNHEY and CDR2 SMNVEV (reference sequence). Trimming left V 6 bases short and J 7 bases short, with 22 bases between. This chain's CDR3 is CASRPRQIPPQEQYF. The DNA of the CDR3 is TGTGCCAGCAGGCCAAGACAGATCCCCCCGCAGGAGCAGTACTTC.

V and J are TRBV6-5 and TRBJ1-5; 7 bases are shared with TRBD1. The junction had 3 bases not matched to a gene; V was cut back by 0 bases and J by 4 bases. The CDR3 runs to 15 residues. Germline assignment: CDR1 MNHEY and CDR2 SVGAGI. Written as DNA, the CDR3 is TGTGCCAGCAGTTACTCAACAGGGGCTAATCAGCCCCAGCATTTT. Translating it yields CASSYSTGANQPQHF.

CDR3 sequence reads: CASSLWVGTEAFF. CDR3 nucleotides: TGTGCCAGCAGCTTATGGGTGGGCACTGAAGCTTTCTTT. This chain connects TRBV5-4 to TRBJ1-1; unclear D gene. V shed 2 bases and J shed 4 bases, with 9 bases lying between them. The CDR3 sequence is 13 residues long. Germline-derived CDR1 and CDR2 are SGHNT and YYREEE (reference sequence).

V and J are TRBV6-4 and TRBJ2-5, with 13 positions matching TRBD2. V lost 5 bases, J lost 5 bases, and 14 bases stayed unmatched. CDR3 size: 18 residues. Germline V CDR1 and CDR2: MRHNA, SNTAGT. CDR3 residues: CASSTVGLAGTVGETQYF. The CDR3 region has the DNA TGTGCCAGCAGTACCGTGGGACTAGCGGGGACTGTGGGGGAGACCCAGTACTTC.

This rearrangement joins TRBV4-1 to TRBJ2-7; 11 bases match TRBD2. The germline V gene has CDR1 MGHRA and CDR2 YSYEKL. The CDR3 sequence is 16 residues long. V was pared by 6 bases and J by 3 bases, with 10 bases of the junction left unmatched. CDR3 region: CASSRTSGSVGYEQYF. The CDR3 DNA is TGCGCCAGCAGTCGGACTAGCGGGTCTGTAGGCTACGAGCAGTACTTC.

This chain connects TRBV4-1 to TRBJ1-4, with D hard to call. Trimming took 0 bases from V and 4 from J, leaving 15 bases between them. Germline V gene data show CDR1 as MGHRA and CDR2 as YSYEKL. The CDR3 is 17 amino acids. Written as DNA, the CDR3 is TGCGCCAGCAGCCAAGATAAGGCCGGACGGTATAATGAAAAACTGTTTTTT. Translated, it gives CASSQDKAGRYNEKLFF.

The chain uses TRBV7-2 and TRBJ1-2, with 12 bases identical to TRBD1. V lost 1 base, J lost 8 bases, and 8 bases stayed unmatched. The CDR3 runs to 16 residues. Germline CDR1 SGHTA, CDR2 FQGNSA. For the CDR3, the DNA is TGTGCCAGCAGCTTAGTCGGGGGACAGGGGGCGTCGGGCTACACCTTC. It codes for CASSLVGGQGASGYTF.

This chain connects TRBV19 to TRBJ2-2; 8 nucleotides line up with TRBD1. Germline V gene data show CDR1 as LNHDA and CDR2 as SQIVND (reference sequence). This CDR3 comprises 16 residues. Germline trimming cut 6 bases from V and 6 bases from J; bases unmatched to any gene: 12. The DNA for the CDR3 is TGTGCCAGTAGCCGCGGACAGGGAGCCGGTCCCGGGGAGCTGTTTTTT. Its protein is CASSRGQGAGPGELFF. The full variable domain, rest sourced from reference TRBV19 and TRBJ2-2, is DGGITQSPKYLFRKEGQNVTLSCEQNLNHDAMYWYRQDPGQGLRLIYYSQIVNDFQKGDIAEGYSVSREKKESFPLTVTSAQKNPTAFYLCASSRGQGAGPGELFFGEGSRLTVL.

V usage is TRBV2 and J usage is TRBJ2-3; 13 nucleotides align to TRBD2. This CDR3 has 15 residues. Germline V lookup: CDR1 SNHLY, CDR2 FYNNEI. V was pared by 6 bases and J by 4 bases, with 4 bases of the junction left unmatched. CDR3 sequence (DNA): TGTGCCAGCAGACGACTAGCGGGAGGAGCAGATACGCAGTATTTT. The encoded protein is CASRRLAGGADTQYF.